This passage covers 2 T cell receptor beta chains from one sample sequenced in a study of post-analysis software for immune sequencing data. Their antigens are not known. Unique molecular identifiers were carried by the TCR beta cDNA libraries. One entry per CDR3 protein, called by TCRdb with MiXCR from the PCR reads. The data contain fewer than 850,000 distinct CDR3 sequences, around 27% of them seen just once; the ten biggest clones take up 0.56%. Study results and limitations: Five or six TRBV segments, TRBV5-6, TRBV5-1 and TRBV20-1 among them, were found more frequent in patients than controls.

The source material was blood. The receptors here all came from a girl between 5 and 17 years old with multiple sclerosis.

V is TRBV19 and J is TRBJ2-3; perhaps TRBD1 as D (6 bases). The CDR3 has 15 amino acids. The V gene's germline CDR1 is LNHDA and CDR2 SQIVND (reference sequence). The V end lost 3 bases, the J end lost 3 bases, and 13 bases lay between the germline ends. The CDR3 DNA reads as TGTGCCAGTAGTATTCGAGGGCAGGGGACAGATACGCAGTATTTT. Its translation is CASSIRGQGTDTQYF.

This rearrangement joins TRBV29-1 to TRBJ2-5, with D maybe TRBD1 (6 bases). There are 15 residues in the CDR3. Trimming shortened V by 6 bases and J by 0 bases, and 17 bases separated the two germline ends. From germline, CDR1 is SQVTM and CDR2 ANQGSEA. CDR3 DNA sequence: TGCAGCGTCCGTGGGGGCAGGGATTACCAAGAGACCCAGTACTTC. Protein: CSVRGGRDYQETQYF.